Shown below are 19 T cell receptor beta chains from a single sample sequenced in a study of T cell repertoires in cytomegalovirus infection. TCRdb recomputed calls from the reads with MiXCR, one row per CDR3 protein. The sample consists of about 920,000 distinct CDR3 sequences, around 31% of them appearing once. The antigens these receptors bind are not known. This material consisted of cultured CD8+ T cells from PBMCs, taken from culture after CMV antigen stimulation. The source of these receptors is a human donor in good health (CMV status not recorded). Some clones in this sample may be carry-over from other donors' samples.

The CDR3 nucleotides are TGTGCTAGTGGTTTGGGATGGGGGGCGGACACTGAAGCTTTCTTT. Its protein product is CASGLGWGADTEAFF. The gene calls are TRBV12-5 and TRBJ1-1; a weak D match, TRBD1 (6 bases). V lost 1 base to trimming and J lost 3 bases, with 12 bases between them. In germline, CDR1 is LGHNT, CDR2 FRNRAP. This CDR3 has 15 amino acids.

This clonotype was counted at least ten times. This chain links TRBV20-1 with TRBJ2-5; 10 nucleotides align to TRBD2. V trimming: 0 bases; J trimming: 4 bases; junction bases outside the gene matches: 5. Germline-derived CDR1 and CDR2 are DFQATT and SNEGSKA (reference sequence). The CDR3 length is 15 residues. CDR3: CSARDRVAGGETQYF. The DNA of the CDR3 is TGCAGTGCTAGAGATCGGGTAGCGGGGGGAGAGACCCAGTACTTC.

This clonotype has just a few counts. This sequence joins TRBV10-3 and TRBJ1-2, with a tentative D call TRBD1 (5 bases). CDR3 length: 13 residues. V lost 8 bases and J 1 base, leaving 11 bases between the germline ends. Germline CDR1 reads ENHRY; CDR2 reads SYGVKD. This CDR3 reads CAISSTDNYGYTF. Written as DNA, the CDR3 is TGTGCCATCTCTTCGACAGATAACTATGGCTACACCTTC.

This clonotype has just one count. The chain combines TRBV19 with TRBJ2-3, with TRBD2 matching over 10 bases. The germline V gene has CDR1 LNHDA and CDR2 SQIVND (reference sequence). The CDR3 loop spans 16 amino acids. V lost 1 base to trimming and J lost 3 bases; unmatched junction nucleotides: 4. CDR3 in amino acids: CASSIVGTSATDTQYF. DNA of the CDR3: TGTGCCAGTAGTATAGTAGGGACTAGCGCGACAGATACGCAGTATTTT.

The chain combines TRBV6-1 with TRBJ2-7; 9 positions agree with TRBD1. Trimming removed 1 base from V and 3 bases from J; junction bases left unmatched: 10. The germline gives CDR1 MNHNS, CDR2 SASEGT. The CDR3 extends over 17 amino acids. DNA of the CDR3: TGTGCCAGCAGTGAAGGAGGTCACGGACAGGGGTTCTACGAGCAGTACTTC. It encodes CASSEGGHGQGFYEQYF.

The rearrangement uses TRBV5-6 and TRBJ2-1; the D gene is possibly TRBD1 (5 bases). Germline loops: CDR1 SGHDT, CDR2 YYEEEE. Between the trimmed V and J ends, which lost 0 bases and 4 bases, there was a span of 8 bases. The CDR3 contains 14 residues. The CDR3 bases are TGTGCCAGCAGCTTGGTGGACATATACAATGAGCAGTTCTTC. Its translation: CASSLVDIYNEQFF.

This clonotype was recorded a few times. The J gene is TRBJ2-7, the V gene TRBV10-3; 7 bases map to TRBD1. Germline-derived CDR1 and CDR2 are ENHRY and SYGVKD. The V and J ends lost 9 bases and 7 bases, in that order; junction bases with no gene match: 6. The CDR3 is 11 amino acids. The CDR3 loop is CAISTRGEQYF. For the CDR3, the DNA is TGTGCCATAAGCACCAGGGGGGAGCAGTACTTC.

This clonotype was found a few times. CDR3 nucleotides: TGTGCCAGTATGGGACAGGGGTGGAACTACGAGCAGTACTTC. It codes for CASMGQGWNYEQYF. This rearrangement joins TRBV19 to TRBJ2-7; 10 positions match TRBD1. This CDR3 has 14 residues. J gave up 3 bases and V 7 bases, and 6 bases lay outside the gene matches. Germline CDR1 is LNHDA and CDR2 is SQIVND (reference sequence).

CDR3 residues: CASSFGPGQNTGELFF. Here the CDR3 DNA reads TGTGCCAGCAGCTTCGGCCCGGGACAAAACACCGGGGAGCTGTTTTTT. The chain is built from TRBV5-8 and TRBJ2-2, with D tentatively TRBD1 (6 bases). CDR1 is SGHTS, CDR2 YDEGEE, per germline. With 2 bases removed from V and 2 bases from J, the gap between germline ends came to 13 bases. This CDR3 is built from 16 residues.

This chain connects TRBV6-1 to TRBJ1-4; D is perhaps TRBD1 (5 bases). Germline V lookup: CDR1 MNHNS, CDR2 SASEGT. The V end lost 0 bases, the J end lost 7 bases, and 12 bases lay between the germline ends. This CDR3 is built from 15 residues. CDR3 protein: CASSEALGQGEKLFF. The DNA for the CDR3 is TGTGCCAGCAGTGAAGCGCTAGGGCAGGGTGAAAAACTGTTTTTT.

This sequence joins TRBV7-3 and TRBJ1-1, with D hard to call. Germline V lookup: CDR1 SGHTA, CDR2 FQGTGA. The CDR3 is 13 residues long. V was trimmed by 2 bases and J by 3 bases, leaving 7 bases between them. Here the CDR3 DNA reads TGTGCCAGCAGCTTACTACCGGACACTGAAGCTTTCTTT. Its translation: CASSLLPDTEAFF.

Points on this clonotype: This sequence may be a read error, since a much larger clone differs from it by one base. CDR3: CASSHRDRGYGYIF. CDR3 coding DNA: TGTGCCAGCAGCCACCGGGACAGGGGCTATGGCTACATCTTC. The chain couples TRBV7-1 to TRBJ1-2; TRBD1 agrees at 10 bases. TRBV7-1 is an open reading frame whose function is uncertain. CDR3 length: 14 amino acids.

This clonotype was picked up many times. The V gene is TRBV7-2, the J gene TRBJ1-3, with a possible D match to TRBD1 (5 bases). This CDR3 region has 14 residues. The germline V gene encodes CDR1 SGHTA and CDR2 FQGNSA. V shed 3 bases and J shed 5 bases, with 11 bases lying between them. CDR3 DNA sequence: TGTGCCAGCAGCTTGGCAGGGAGGAGAAACACCATATATTTT. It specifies CASSLAGRRNTIYF.

CDR3 nucleotide sequence: TGTGCCAGCAGCTTTCTTGGGACCCTACCCGAGCAGTACTTC. Its protein product is CASSFLGTLPEQYF. The V gene is TRBV27, the J gene TRBJ2-7; D tentatively reads TRBD1 or TRBD2 (5 bases each). The V end lost 6 bases, the J end lost 6 bases, and 18 bases lay between the germline ends. Germline CDR1 and CDR2: MNHEY and SMNVEV (reference sequence). The CDR3 is 14 residues long.

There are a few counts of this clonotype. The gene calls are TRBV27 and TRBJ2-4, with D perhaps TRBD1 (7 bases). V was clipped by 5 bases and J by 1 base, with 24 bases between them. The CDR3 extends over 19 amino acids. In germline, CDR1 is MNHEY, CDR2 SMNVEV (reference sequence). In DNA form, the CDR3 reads TGTGCCAGCAGTCCTAGACAGGGAGGAGGGAATGTCGCCAAAAACATTCAGTACTTC. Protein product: CASSPRQGGGNVAKNIQYF.

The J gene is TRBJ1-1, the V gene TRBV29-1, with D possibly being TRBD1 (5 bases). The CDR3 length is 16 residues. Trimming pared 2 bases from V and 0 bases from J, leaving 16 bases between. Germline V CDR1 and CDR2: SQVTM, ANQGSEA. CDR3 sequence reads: CSVETVIAGMNTEAFF. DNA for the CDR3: TGCAGCGTTGAAACGGTTATTGCAGGGATGAACACTGAAGCTTTCTTT.

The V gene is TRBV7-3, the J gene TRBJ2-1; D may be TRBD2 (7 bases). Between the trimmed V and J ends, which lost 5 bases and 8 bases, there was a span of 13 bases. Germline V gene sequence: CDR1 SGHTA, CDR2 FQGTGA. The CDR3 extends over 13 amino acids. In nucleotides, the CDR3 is TGTGCCAGCAGCATGGGGGGGCTGGATGAGCAGTTCTTC. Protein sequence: CASSMGGLDEQFF. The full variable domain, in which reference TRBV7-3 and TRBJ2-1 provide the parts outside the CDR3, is GAGVSQTPSNKVTEKGKYVELRCDPISGHTALYWYRQSLGQGPEFLIYFQGTGAADDSGLPNDRFFAVRPEGSVSTLKIQRTERGDSAVYLCASSMGGLDEQFFGPGTRLTVL.

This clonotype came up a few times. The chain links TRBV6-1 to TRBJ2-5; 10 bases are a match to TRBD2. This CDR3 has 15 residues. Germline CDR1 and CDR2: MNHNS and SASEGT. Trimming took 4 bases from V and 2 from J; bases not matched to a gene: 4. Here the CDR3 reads CASSGGLARQETQYF. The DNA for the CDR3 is TGTGCCAGCAGTGGGGGACTAGCGAGACAAGAGACCCAGTACTTC.

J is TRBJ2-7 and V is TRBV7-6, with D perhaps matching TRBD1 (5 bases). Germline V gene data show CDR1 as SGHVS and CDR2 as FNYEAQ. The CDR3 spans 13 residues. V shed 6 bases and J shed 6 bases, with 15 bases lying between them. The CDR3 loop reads CASSFEQVVEQYV. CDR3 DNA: TGTGCCAGCAGTTTCGAACAGGTGGTCGAGCAGTACGTC.